This passage covers 22 T cell receptor beta chains from one sample sequenced in a study of T cell repertoires in cytomegalovirus infection (dated by TCRdb to about 2019). No cognate antigen is known for these TCRs. Sequenced on an Illumina HiSeq 1500. Using fastp at Q25 and MiXCR, TCRdb reprocessed the public reads and kept productive beta chains. Each CDR3 protein appears once, grouped with its most common genes and DNA. In this sample the table shows about 700,000 distinct CDR3 sequences, approximately 33% of which occur a single time. The ten top clones hold approximately 18% of the sample. The treatment or condition label on this specimen signifies: in vitro stimulation with specific CMV peptide epitopes to enrich CMV-specific T cells. The input for sequencing was cultured PBMCs, taken from culture after CMV antigen stimulation. These receptors were obtained from a human donor in good health (CMV status not recorded). Some clones in this sample may be carry-over from other donors' samples.

This clonotype was observed a handful of times. The chain is built from TRBV7-8 and TRBJ2-7, with 8 bases identical to TRBD1. The CDR3 is 16 amino acids. The junction had 11 bases not matched to a gene; V was cut back by 5 bases and J by 2 bases. Germline assignment: CDR1 SGHVS and CDR2 FQNEAQ. DNA for the CDR3: TGTGCCAGCAGCCAGTACCGGGACAGGAGAACCTACGAGCAGTACTTC. Its protein is CASSQYRDRRTYEQYF.

This clonotype was counted ten times or more. The chain links TRBV7-2 to TRBJ1-2; perhaps TRBD1 as D (6 bases). Trimming took 2 bases from V and 8 from J, leaving 15 bases between them. CDR1 and CDR2 (germline): SGHTA, FQGNSA. The length of the CDR3 is 14 residues. Here the CDR3 reads CASSLRRGGAGYTF. The CDR3 nucleotides are TGTGCCAGCAGCTTACGCCGGGGGGGGGCGGGCTACACCTTC.

The chain employs TRBV19 and TRBJ2-1, with 8 bases lining up with TRBD1. From germline, CDR1 is LNHDA and CDR2 SQIVND (reference sequence). The CDR3 has 14 amino acids. The trim removed 6 bases at V and 9 bases at J, leaving 10 bases unmatched. The CDR3 sequence is CASSLDRGSGEQFF. The CDR3 bases are TGTGCCAGTAGCCTCGACAGGGGATCGGGTGAGCAGTTCTTC.

This clonotype was seen repeatedly, ten times or more. This rearrangement joins TRBV7-9 to TRBJ2-5; D call uncertain. In germline, CDR1 is SEHNR, CDR2 FQNEAQ (reference sequence). The CDR3 totals 13 residues. The V end lost 5 bases, the J end lost 4 bases, and 11 bases lay between the germline ends. CDR3 sequence (DNA): TGTGCCAGCAGCAGGGAACCATTAGAGACCCAGTACTTC. Encoded protein: CASSREPLETQYF.

V usage is TRBV29-1 and J usage is TRBJ1-1; D gene unclear. The V end lost 2 bases, the J end lost 3 bases, and 7 bases lay between the germline ends. Per the germline V gene, CDR1 is SQVTM and CDR2 is ANQGSEA. This CDR3 comprises 12 residues. The chain's CDR3 is CSVEYRDTEAFF. The CDR3 DNA is TGCAGCGTTGAATACAGAGACACTGAAGCTTTCTTT.

The rearrangement links TRBV2 to TRBJ2-7; 10 nucleotides match TRBD2. This CDR3 comprises 16 residues. V was pared by 5 bases and J by 0 bases, with 7 bases of the junction left unmatched. Germline assignment: CDR1 SNHLY and CDR2 FYNNEI. The CDR3 protein is CASSPFSGGRSYEQYF. Here the CDR3 DNA reads TGTGCCAGCAGTCCTTTTAGCGGGGGGCGCTCCTACGAGCAGTACTTC.

V is TRBV5-6 and J is TRBJ1-1; 11 nucleotides agree with TRBD1. Germline loops: CDR1 SGHDT, CDR2 YYEEEE. The CDR3 is made up of 17 amino acids. The J segment lost 1 base and the V segment lost 3 bases, leaving 8 bases of the junction unmatched. The DNA for the CDR3 is TGTGCCAGCAGCTATGGGACAGGGGGATTTACGAACACTGAAGCTTTCTTT. Translation gives CASSYGTGGFTNTEAFF. Supplemented by reference TRBV5-6 and TRBJ1-1, the full variable domain reads DAGVTQSPTHLIKTRGQQVTLRCSPKSGHDTVSWYQQALGQGPQFIFQYYEEEERQRGNFPDRFSGHQFPNYSSELNVNALLLGDSALYLCASSYGTGGFTNTEAFFGQGTRLTVV.

V gene TRBV7-6 combines with J gene TRBJ2-3; 13 bases align to TRBD2. Germline CDR1 SGHVS, CDR2 FNYEAQ. This CDR3 comprises 18 residues. Losses at the gene ends were 4 bases for V and 2 bases for J; bases not matched to a gene: 9. This CDR3 is CASSYKTTSGRATDTQYF. In DNA form, the CDR3 reads TGTGCCAGCAGCTATAAAACAACTAGCGGGAGGGCCACAGATACGCAGTATTTT.

This chain connects TRBV7-2 to TRBJ2-4; 10 nucleotides align to TRBD2. This CDR3 is built from 14 residues. Unmatched junction bases numbered 5, after V lost 3 bases and J lost 9 bases. Germline CDR1 SGHTA, CDR2 FQGNSA. CDR3 nucleotide sequence: TGTGCCAGCAGCTTTAGCGGGAGGACCGCCATTCAGTACTTC. Translating gives CASSFSGRTAIQYF.

This clonotype has just a few counts. The chain joins TRBV6-2 or TRBV6-3 to TRBJ2-7; D may be TRBD2 (6 bases). Trimming took off 7 bases at V and 3 bases at J, with 13 bases between the two ends. This CDR3 region has 13 residues. CDR1 is MNHEY and CDR2 is SVGEGT in the germline V gene. Written as DNA, the CDR3 is TGTGCCAGCACGCGGGAACCCCTCTACGAGCAGTACTTC. This codes for CASTREPLYEQYF.

The sample holds many counts of this clonotype. The chain recombines TRBV7-2 with TRBJ2-5; 7 nucleotides align to TRBD2. Germline CDR1 reads SGHTA; CDR2 reads FQGNSA. The V gene end was trimmed by 2 bases and the J gene end by 2 bases; junction bases not matched to a gene: 5. CDR3 length: 15 residues. The CDR3 loop is CASSLSAGDQETQYF. The CDR3 nucleotides read TGTGCCAGCAGCTTATCTGCGGGAGATCAAGAGACCCAGTACTTC. The whole variable domain, remainder taken from reference TRBV7-2 and TRBJ2-5, is GAGVSQSPSNKVTEKGKDVELRCDPISGHTALYWYRQSLGQGLEFLIYFQGNSAPDKSGLPSDRFSAERTGGSVSTLTIQRTQQEDSAVYLCASSLSAGDQETQYFGPGTRLLVL.

A few counts support this clonotype. V is TRBV7-6 and J is TRBJ1-6; 8 bases are shared with TRBD1. This CDR3 comprises 16 residues. The J segment lost 6 bases and the V segment lost 3 bases, leaving 7 bases of the junction unmatched. Germline CDR1 SGHVS, CDR2 FNYEAQ. The CDR3, as DNA: TGTGCCAGCAGCTTTGCCTGGACAGGGTTTAATTCACCCCTCCACTTT. Its protein product is CASSFAWTGFNSPLHF.

This clonotype was seen a handful of times. This chain uses TRBV7-9 with TRBJ2-6; D possibly matches TRBD1 or TRBD2 (5 bases each). The CDR3 sequence is 15 residues long. CDR1 is SEHNR and CDR2 is FQNEAQ in the germline V gene (reference sequence). V dropped 5 bases and J dropped 0 bases, with 8 bases sitting between them. CDR3 in DNA: TGTGCCAGCAGCCCTGGGACCTCTGGGGCCAACGTCCTGACTTTC. Translating it yields CASSPGTSGANVLTF.

The sample holds a few counts of this clonotype. This rearrangement joins TRBV6-6 to TRBJ2-5; no reliable D call. Germline-derived CDR1 and CDR2 are MNHNY and SVGAGI (reference sequence). V was shortened by 7 bases and J by 6 bases, with 18 bases between the two germline ends. CDR3 size: 14 residues. CDR3 sequence reads: CASIAFESLKTQYF. The CDR3 coding sequence is TGTGCCAGCATCGCCTTCGAGAGCTTAAAGACCCAGTACTTC.

The chain carries TRBV7-6 and TRBJ2-3; tentative D call: TRBD2 (5 bases). Germline-derived CDR1 and CDR2 are SGHVS and FNYEAQ. Between the trimmed V and J ends, which lost 1 base and 2 bases, there was a span of 7 bases. The CDR3 spans 14 residues. Here the CDR3 reads CASSLGEHTDTQYF. CDR3 coding DNA: TGTGCCAGCAGCTTAGGGGAGCACACAGATACGCAGTATTTT.

The table lists this clonotype with a few counts. The chain joins TRBV6-6 to TRBJ2-3; D is possibly TRBD1 or TRBD2 (5 bases each). This CDR3 region has 12 residues. With 5 bases removed from V and 6 bases from J, the gap between germline ends came to 9 bases. CDR1 and CDR2 from the germline V gene are MNHNY and SVGAGI (reference sequence). CDR3 loop: CASSVREDTQYF. The CDR3 DNA reads TGTGCCAGCAGTGTCAGGGAGGATACGCAGTATTTT.

In this sample, this clonotype turned up a few times. The V call is TRBV6-6, the J call TRBJ2-5, with a tentative D call TRBD1 (5 bases). CDR1 and CDR2 (germline): MNHNY, SVGAGI (reference sequence). V gave up 2 bases and J gave up 4 bases, with 11 bases separating them. The CDR3 has 14 residues. CDR3: CASSYTGYRETQYF. In nucleotides, the CDR3 is TGTGCCAGCAGTTACACAGGCTATAGAGAGACCCAGTACTTC.

The chain is built from TRBV20-1 and TRBJ2-1, with TRBD1 matching 7 bases. This CDR3 region has 13 residues. CDR1 is DFQATT, CDR2 SNEGSKA, per germline (reference sequence). CDR3 nucleotide sequence: TGCAGCTCCGGGACAGTACTGATGAATGAGCAGTTCTTC. Protein product: CSSGTVLMNEQFF.

This clonotype has just a few counts. The chain has TRBV7-8 and TRBJ2-7, with a possible D match to TRBD1 (5 bases). CDR1 and CDR2 (germline): SGHVS, FQNEAQ. Trimming stripped 0 bases from V and 6 bases from J, with 12 bases between. The CDR3 sequence is 14 residues long. CDR3 protein: CASSLAAGIPEQYF. CDR3 in DNA: TGTGCCAGCAGCTTAGCAGCAGGGATCCCCGAGCAGTACTTC.

In this sample, this clonotype turned up a few times. The chain links TRBV6-2 or TRBV6-3 to TRBJ2-3; D unresolved. The CDR3 covers 14 residues. V was pared by 2 bases and J by 1 base, with 7 bases between. Germline V gene sequence: CDR1 MNHEY, CDR2 SVGEGT. The CDR3 DNA reads TGTGCCAGCAGTTACATCACAGGCACAGATACGCAGTATTTT. Translating gives CASSYITGTDTQYF.

This clonotype has a handful of counts. CDR3 protein: CASRRTGGGTDTQYF. The DNA for the CDR3 is TGTGCCAGTAGACGAACAGGGGGAGGCACAGATACGCAGTATTTT. This chain uses TRBV19 with TRBJ2-3; 8 bases are a match to TRBD1. The V gene's germline CDR1 is LNHDA and CDR2 SQIVND (reference sequence). Germline trimming cut 6 bases from V and 1 base from J; bases unmatched to any gene: 6. The CDR3 is made up of 15 amino acids. Variable domain in full (rest from reference TRBV19 and TRBJ2-3): DGGITQSPKYLFRKEGQNVTLSCEQNLNHDAMYWYRQDPGQGLRLIYYSQIVNDFQKGDIAEGYSVSREKKESFPLTVTSAQKNPTAFYLCASRRTGGGTDTQYFGPGTRLTVL.

The genes are TRBV5-1 and TRBJ2-1; TRBD2 aligns across 10 bases. J lost 7 bases, V lost 4 bases, and 8 bases had no gene match. Per the germline V gene, CDR1 is SGHRS and CDR2 is YFSETQ. The CDR3 spans 15 residues. This chain's CDR3 is CASSPALAGVNEQFF. The CDR3, as DNA: TGCGCCAGCAGCCCGGCGCTAGCGGGAGTTAATGAGCAGTTCTTC.